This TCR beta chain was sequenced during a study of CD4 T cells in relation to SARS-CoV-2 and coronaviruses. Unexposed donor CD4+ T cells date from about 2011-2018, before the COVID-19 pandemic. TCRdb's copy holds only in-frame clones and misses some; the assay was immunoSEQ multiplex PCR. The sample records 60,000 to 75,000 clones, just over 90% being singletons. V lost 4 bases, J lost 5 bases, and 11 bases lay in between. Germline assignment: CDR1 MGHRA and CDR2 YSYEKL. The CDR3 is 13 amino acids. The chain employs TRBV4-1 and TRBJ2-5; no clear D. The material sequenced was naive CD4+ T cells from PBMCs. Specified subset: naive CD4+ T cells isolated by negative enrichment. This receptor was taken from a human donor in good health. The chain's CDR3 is CASSLLPRETQYF. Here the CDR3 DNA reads TGCGCCAGCAGCCTTCTACCCCGGGAGACCCAGTACTTC.